These T cell receptor beta chains were read from a single sample in a study of blood T cell repertoires in COVID-19. Only in-frame clones appear in the TCRdb table, and some are missing; sequencing was by immunoSEQ multiplex PCR. The sample lists about half a million clones, 75% to 90% seen once, with approximately 3.4% in the top ten. The sample taken for sequencing was peripheral blood. Source of these receptors: a human donor in a cohort sampled during active COVID-19. Both conserved end residues are part of each CDR3. Fields, in order: V gene, D gene, J gene, clone size, CDR3 length, CDR3 DNA, CDR3 protein. D genes are given only for firm matches. Clone size is given for some rows only: seen once, a few or many times, or a class if the clone is expanded.

v_call: TRBV30; d_call: -; j_call: TRBJ1-6; clone_size: -; cdr3_length: 17; cdr3_nt: TGTGCCTTGAAGGTCCAGGGGAGAGCTGGCGGAAATTCACCCCTCCACTTT; cdr3_aa: CALKVQGRAGGNSPLHF
v_call: TRBV11-2; d_call: -; j_call: TRBJ1-1; clone_size: -; cdr3_length: 12; cdr3_nt: TGTGCCAGCAGCTTTACAACAGGCGGAGCTTTCTTT; cdr3_aa: CASSFTTGGAFF
v_call: TRBV30; d_call: -; j_call: TRBJ1-1; clone_size: -; cdr3_length: 13; cdr3_nt: TGTGCCTGGAGTGTGGGGGGGACCACTGAAGCTTTCTTT; cdr3_aa: CAWSVGGTTEAFF
v_call: TRBV19; d_call: -; j_call: TRBJ2-7; clone_size: once; cdr3_length: 13; cdr3_nt: TGTGCCAGTAGTCCCACTAACTCCTACGAGCAGTACTTC; cdr3_aa: CASSPTNSYEQYF
v_call: TRBV5-4; d_call: TRBD1; j_call: TRBJ1-4; clone_size: -; cdr3_length: 15; cdr3_nt: TGTGCCAGCAGCTTGGGGACAGGGGGACAGGAAAAACTGTTTTTT; cdr3_aa: CASSLGTGGQEKLFF
v_call: TRBV11-2; d_call: -; j_call: TRBJ1-1; clone_size: -; cdr3_length: 16; cdr3_nt: TGTGCCAGCAGCTTAGAAATGGGGGCGTTAGGCACTGAAGCTTTCTTT; cdr3_aa: CASSLEMGALGTEAFF
v_call: TRBV11-3; d_call: -; j_call: TRBJ1-4; clone_size: -; cdr3_length: 14; cdr3_nt: TGTGCCAGCAGCTTAGATAGGAGAAGTGAAAAACTGTTTTTT; cdr3_aa: CASSLDRRSEKLFF
v_call: TRBV7-2; d_call: -; j_call: TRBJ1-5; clone_size: -; cdr3_length: 18; cdr3_nt: TGTGCCAGCAGCCAAAGGGGTGGGTGGTCCTATAGCAATCAGCCCCAGCATTTT; cdr3_aa: CASSQRGGWSYSNQPQHF
v_call: TRBV27; d_call: -; j_call: TRBJ1-1; clone_size: -; cdr3_length: 15; cdr3_nt: TGTGCCAGCAGTTTATCGTCCAGGGCGCACACTGAAGCTTTCTTT; cdr3_aa: CASSLSSRAHTEAFF
v_call: TRBV9; d_call: TRBD2; j_call: TRBJ2-7; clone_size: -; cdr3_length: 21; cdr3_nt: TGTGCCAGCAGCGTGAAAGACAGGCCCAGCGGGACTAGCGGGCGACATTACGAGCAGTACTTC; cdr3_aa: CASSVKDRPSGTSGRHYEQYF
v_call: TRBV29-1; d_call: -; j_call: TRBJ2-2; clone_size: -; cdr3_length: 13; cdr3_nt: TGCAGCGTTGCAGGGGTAATGGCCGGGGAGCTGTTTTTT; cdr3_aa: CSVAGVMAGELFF
v_call: TRBV11-2; d_call: -; j_call: TRBJ2-7; clone_size: -; cdr3_length: 15; cdr3_nt: TGTGCCAGCAGCTTACATGCGGCCCTCTCCTACGAGCAGTACTTC; cdr3_aa: CASSLHAALSYEQYF
v_call: TRBV28; d_call: -; j_call: TRBJ1-5; clone_size: -; cdr3_length: 12; cdr3_nt: TGTGCCACTGCATCAGGGTATCAGCCCCAGCATTTT; cdr3_aa: CATASGYQPQHF
v_call: TRBV5-1; d_call: TRBD1; j_call: TRBJ1-4; clone_size: -; cdr3_length: 15; cdr3_nt: TGCGCCAGCAGCTTTTCGGGGACAGGGGAGGAAAAACTGTTTTTT; cdr3_aa: CASSFSGTGEEKLFF
v_call: TRBV5-1; d_call: TRBD2; j_call: TRBJ2-7; clone_size: -; cdr3_length: 15; cdr3_nt: TGCGCCAGCAGCTTCAGGACTAGCGGGAGATACGAGCAGTACTTC; cdr3_aa: CASSFRTSGRYEQYF
v_call: TRBV28; d_call: -; j_call: TRBJ1-1; clone_size: -; cdr3_length: 14; cdr3_nt: TGTGCCAGCAGTTTACTTCGTAGGAACACTGAAGCTTTCTTT; cdr3_aa: CASSLLRRNTEAFF
v_call: TRBV20-1; d_call: TRBD2; j_call: TRBJ2-3; clone_size: -; cdr3_length: 16; cdr3_nt: TGCAGTGCTAGTCTTGCTAGCGGGGGATTCACAGATACGCAGTATTTT; cdr3_aa: CSASLASGGFTDTQYF